The T cell receptor beta chain described here comes from a study of cytomegalovirus exposure and HLA in healthy donors. Study context: Within the Caucasian-associated ancestry cluster were around four fifths of the roughly 360 genotyped donors. Broader study findings: Because they were indistinguishable, some V segments, including TRBV6-2 and TRBV6-3, were excluded. The authors listed roughly 150 TCR beta chains as cytomegalovirus-associated. Analyzed later, most CMV-associated TCR beta chains appeared HLA-restricted.

This clone turned up a few times. Its antigen is not known. The PCR made use of 60 Vbeta and 13 Jbeta primers. Some clones are missing from TCRdb's copy, which holds only in-frame ones; the method was immunoSEQ multiplex PCR. The sample yields 150,000 or so clones, 75% to 85% seen once. Germline V gene data show CDR1 as SGHRS and CDR2 as YFSETQ. The CDR3 sequence is 19 residues long. The V segment lost 4 bases and the J segment 1 base; nucleotides outside the gene matches: 15. The sample was PBMCs. J is TRBJ1-1 and V is TRBV5-1, with 11 bases matching TRBD1. The clonotype originates from a man in his fifties in good health and CMV-seronegative. The CDR3 sequence is CASSMYRPGQGGRNTEAFF. The CDR3 DNA reads as TGCGCCAGCAGCATGTATCGACCGGGACAGGGGGGTAGGAACACTGAAGCTTTCTTT. The variable domain in full, with the rest retrieved from reference TRBV5-1 and TRBJ1-1, is KAGVTQTPRYLIKTRGQQVTLSCSPISGHRSVSWYQQTPGQGLQFLFEYFSETQRNKGNFPGRFSGRQFSNSRSEMNVSTLELGDSALYLCASSMYRPGQGGRNTEAFFGQGTRLTVV.